This T cell receptor beta chain was recorded in a study of CXCR3-negative and CXCR3-positive naive CD8 T cells. Preparation of TRB cDNA libraries relied on 5' RACE carrying UMI labels. TCRdb processed the 5' RACE reads again and assigns one entry to each CDR3 protein, with no DNA. The table for this sample gives approximately 96,000 distinct CDR3 sequences. The study, taken as a whole, reports: A higher hydrophobicity marked the TRB CDR3s of CXCR3-positive naive cells versus CXCR3-negative naive cells.

The CDR3 has 19 amino acids. Germline loops: CDR1 LNHDA, CDR2 SQIVND (reference sequence). As to this clonotype: Its specificity is unknown.

The source is a human donor in good health. Some clones in this sample may be carry-over from other donors' samples. Sequencing used naive CXCR3+ CD8+ T cells from blood. Subset given: CD45RO-CCR7+CD27+CD95- naive CD8+ T cells expressing CXCR3 (TNR3+). This chain uses TRBV19 with TRBJ1-5; TCRdb gives TRBD1 as the D gene, but with no DNA this cannot be confirmed. The CDR3 spells CASSIWGVTGRFGNQPQHF.